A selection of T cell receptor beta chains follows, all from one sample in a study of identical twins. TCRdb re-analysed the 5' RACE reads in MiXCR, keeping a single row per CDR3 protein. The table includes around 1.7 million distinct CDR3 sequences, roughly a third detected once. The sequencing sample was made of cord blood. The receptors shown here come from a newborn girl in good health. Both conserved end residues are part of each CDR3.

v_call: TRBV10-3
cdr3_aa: CAISVAGVGYNEQYF

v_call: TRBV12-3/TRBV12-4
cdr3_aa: CAGGGQSYNEQFF

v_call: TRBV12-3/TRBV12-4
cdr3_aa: CASSLRKGTGYLGYGYTF

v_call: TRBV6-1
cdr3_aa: CASSGGTGDFTDTQYF

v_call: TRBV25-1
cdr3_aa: CATGGRPYEQFF

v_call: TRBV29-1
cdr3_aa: CSVEAGTGDYTF

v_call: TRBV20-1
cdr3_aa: CSARETINAGLFF

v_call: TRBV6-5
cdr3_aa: CATSDRIHEQYF

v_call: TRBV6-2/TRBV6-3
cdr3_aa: CASSYWTSSTGELFF

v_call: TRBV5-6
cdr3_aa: CASRGQTGGSYNEQFF

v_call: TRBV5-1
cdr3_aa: CASSLVRTGATDTQYF

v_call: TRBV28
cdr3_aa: CASSPMRGGGNEQYF

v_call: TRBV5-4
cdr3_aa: CASSFTGDPLNEQYF

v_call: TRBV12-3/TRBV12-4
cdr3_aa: CASRRDRQANEQFF

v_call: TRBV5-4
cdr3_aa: CASSLDLVQYF

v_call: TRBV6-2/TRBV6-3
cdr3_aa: CASRSLEDGYTF

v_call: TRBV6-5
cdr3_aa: CASSYSRNGNAAKNIQYF

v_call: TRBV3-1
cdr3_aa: CASSQELGLAGGRDEQYF

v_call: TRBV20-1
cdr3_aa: CSAASTGGITEAFF

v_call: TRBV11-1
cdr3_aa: CASSLGVLAGSFSAYEQYF

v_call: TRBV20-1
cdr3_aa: CSAREPRGSYNEQFF

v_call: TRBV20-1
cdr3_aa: CSARTRRGYEQYF

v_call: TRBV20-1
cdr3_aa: CSASFRDTQYF

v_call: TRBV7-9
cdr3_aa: CASSSRTIFSGRGAKNIQYF

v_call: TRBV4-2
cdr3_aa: CASSQVTGTDNEKLFF

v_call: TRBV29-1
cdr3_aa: CSVGTGGGQETQYF

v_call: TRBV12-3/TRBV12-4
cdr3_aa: CASSFWTSGSIETQYF

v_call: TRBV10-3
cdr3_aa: CANRPGLSYNEQYF

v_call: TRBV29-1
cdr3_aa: CSVGGGTVTYEQYF

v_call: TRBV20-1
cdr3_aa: CSAQRQGRGSYNSPLHF

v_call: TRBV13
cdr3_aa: CASSPRRGSYGQYF

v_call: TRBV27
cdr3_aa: CASSTTTGSWIDTQYF

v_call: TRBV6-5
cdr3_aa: CASSYRRTGVDRGYTF

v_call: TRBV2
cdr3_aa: CASLGSGGLYNEQFF

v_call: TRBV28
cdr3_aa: CASMGLTFYYEQYF

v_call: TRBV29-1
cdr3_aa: CSVGTGGTHNEQYF

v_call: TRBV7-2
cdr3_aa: CASSRWSADTQYF

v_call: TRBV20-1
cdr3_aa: CSARSPAGGYGEKLFF

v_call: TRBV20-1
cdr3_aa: CSAAPLGAYNEQFF

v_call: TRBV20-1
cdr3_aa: CSARDRGEDQPQHF